The clone carrying this T cell receptor beta chain was recorded many times. These data belong to a study of T cells in Graves' hyperthyroidism and ophthalmopathy. Trimming pared 1 base from V and 2 bases from J, leaving 13 bases between. CDR1 GTSNPN and CDR2 SVGIG come from the germline V gene (reference sequence). The length of the CDR3 is 15 residues. The source material, RNA transcripts, was used to amplify TCR beta CDR3 regions. The TCR CDR3 was amplified in a first-round RT-PCR using the HTBI primer set. TCRdb independently ran MiXCR on the multiplex PCR reads; one entry per CDR3 protein. The sample carries more than 550,000 distinct CDR3 sequences, around 20% recorded once.

The specimen was blood. This chain links TRBV30 with TRBJ2-3; D unresolved. This receptor was obtained from a woman in her forties or fifties with Graves' hyperthyroidism that later progressed to Graves' ophthalmopathy. The CDR3, as DNA: TGTGCCTGGAGTGACAAAGGTCGGCACACAGATACGCAGTATTTT. Translated: CAWSDKGRHTDTQYF.